This TCR beta chain was sequenced in a study of beta chain features in type 1 diabetes. This clone was counted a few times. Antigen: not known. V gave up 4 bases and J gave up 9 bases, with 20 bases separating them. The CDR3 is 15 residues long. Germline V gene data show CDR1 as SGHRS and CDR2 as YFSETQ. What was sequenced were expressed TCRB transcripts, since all of the isolated RNA had been reverse transcribed. This table comes from immunoSEQ multiplex PCR, and its TCRdb copy is limited to in-frame clones, with some not included. The data show about 340,000 clones, with roughly 12% seen just once and 0.015% held by the top ten. Findings of the study overall: In type 1 diabetes patients, VDJ junctions had fewer insertions; deletions at these junctions were more frequent. All four CD4+ subsets from Type 1 diabetes patients carried moderately but significantly shorter TCRB CDR3s. Researchers caution that PCR might favor shorter templates, equally among patients and controls.

This TCR was sampled from a woman aged 18 to 35 with type 1 diabetes. Sequenced material: naive CD4+ T cells from blood. The chain carries TRBV5-1 and TRBJ2-1; possible D gene TRBD2, 6 bases. This CDR3 is CASSLEGGARGEQFF. DNA for the CDR3: TGCGCCAGCAGCCTGGAGGGCGGGGCCCGCGGTGAGCAGTTCTTC. Full variable domain (remainder filled in from reference TRBV5-1 and TRBJ2-1): KAGVTQTPRYLIKTRGQQVTLSCSPISGHRSVSWYQQTPGQGLQFLFEYFSETQRNKGNFPGRFSGRQFSNSRSEMNVSTLELGDSALYLCASSLEGGARGEQFFGPGTRLTVL.